Listed below are T cell receptor beta chains from one sample, sequenced in a study of T cells after yellow fever vaccination. One entry per CDR3 protein results from TCRdb running MiXCR on the 5' RACE reads. The data hold approximately 110,000 distinct CDR3 sequences, with 7.4% observed a single time. The material was CD4+ T cells sorted from PBMCs, obtained 10 days after the first yellow fever vaccination. The receptors come from a young man who received the YFV17D yellow fever vaccine. Each CDR3 is given with its conserved first and last residue. D genes are given only for firm matches. Size is stated for part of the rows, as once, few or many counts, or as a class when the clone is expanded.

>TRBJ2-3|TRBV19|NA|many
TGTGCCAGTAACAGGCCGGATCGAGATACGCAGTATTTT
CASNRPDRDTQYF
>TRBJ1-5|TRBV6-5|NA|many
TGTGCCAGCAGAGGTACCGGGTCCCCTAGCAATCAGCCCCAGCATTTT
CASRGTGSPSNQPQHF
>TRBJ2-2|TRBV7-9|NA|many
TGTGCCAGCAGCTCGATCAGGGACGGCGGGGAGCTGTTTTTT
CASSSIRDGGELFF
>TRBJ2-1|TRBV10-3|TRBD2|many
TGTGCCATCACCCGGACTAGCGGGGGAAACAATGAGCAGTTCTTC
CAITRTSGGNNEQFF
>TRBJ2-5|TRBV23-1|TRBD1|many
TGCGCCAGCAGTCCCCGGGGCAGGGGGGAGACCCAGTACTTC
CASSPRGRGETQYF
>TRBJ2-3|TRBV7-6|NA|medium-sized
TGTGCCAGCAGCTTAGCTAGCACAGATACGCAGTATTTT
CASSLASTDTQYF
>TRBJ1-2|TRBV6-1|TRBD1|many
TGTGCCAGCAGCCTCGGGGGGACAGGGGTCTATGGCTACACCTTC
CASSLGGTGVYGYTF
>TRBJ1-1|TRBV7-9|NA|many
TGTGCCAGCAGCGAGGAAGCTTTCTTT
CASSEEAFF
>TRBJ1-6|TRBV10-3|TRBD1|many
TGTGCCATGGGACAGGGGGCTGGGCCACCCCTCCACTTT
CAMGQGAGPPLHF
>TRBJ1-2|TRBV7-2|NA|many
TGTGCCAGCAGCCTACGGGACCTTAACTATGGCTACACCTTC
CASSLRDLNYGYTF
>TRBJ2-5|TRBV12-3/TRBV12-4|NA|many
TGTGCCAGCAGTTTACTTCCACAGGAAGAGACCCAGTACTTC
CASSLLPQEETQYF
>TRBJ2-3|TRBV7-9|TRBD2|NA
TGTGCCAGCACCAAGCGGGGGTACACAGATACGCAGTATTTT
CASTKRGYTDTQYF
>TRBJ1-2|TRBV11-1|TRBD1|many
TGTGCCAGCAGCCCTCGGTCCCGGGACAGACCCTTATACTATGGCTACACCTTC
CASSPRSRDRPLYYGYTF
>TRBJ1-1|TRBV9|NA|few
TGTGCCAGCAGCGCCTCGGCCGGTCTATTGAACACTGAAGCTTTCTTT
CASSASAGLLNTEAFF
>TRBJ2-5|TRBV5-1|NA|many
TGCGCCAGCACCTCCGCCGTTTCCGAAGAGACCCAGTACTTC
CASTSAVSEETQYF
>TRBJ1-5|TRBV6-6|NA|many
TGTGCCAGCAGTCCCGATCAGCCCCAGCATTTT
CASSPDQPQHF
>TRBJ1-5|TRBV7-2|NA|NA
TGTGCCAGCAGCCCGATAACAGATCAGCCCCAGCATTTT
CASSPITDQPQHF
>TRBJ1-1|TRBV4-3|NA|many
TGCGCCAGCAGCCAAGTAGTTTTACGGAACACTGAAGCTTTCTTT
CASSQVVLRNTEAFF
>TRBJ2-5|TRBV15|NA|few
TGTGCCACCAGCAGAGGCGGGGCCCCCGGGACCCAGTACTTC
CATSRGGAPGTQYF
>TRBJ2-5|TRBV5-1|TRBD1|many
TGCGCCAGCAGCTTGGTGGGACAGGGCGGGACCCAGTACTTC
CASSLVGQGGTQYF
>TRBJ1-2|TRBV7-2|NA|many
TGTGCCAGCAGCTTAGTGGGTGGGACGGCCCTGGGCTACACCTTC
CASSLVGGTALGYTF
>TRBJ2-1|TRBV7-9|TRBD2|few
TGTGCCAGCAGCGAAACTAGCGGGGGGGCAAATGAGCAGTTCTTC
CASSETSGGANEQFF
>TRBJ2-1|TRBV5-1|NA|few
TGCGCCAGCAAGTTGGAGGGGGTATCCTACAATGAGCAGTTCTTC
CASKLEGVSYNEQFF
>TRBJ2-1|TRBV3-1|TRBD2|many
TGTGCCAGCAGCCGACTAGCGGGCCGCTCCTACAATGAGCAGTTCTTC
CASSRLAGRSYNEQFF
>TRBJ2-2|TRBV5-1|NA|few
TGCGCCAGCAGCTTGGCCCGACAGCGAGCGAACACCGGGGAGCTGTTTTTT
CASSLARQRANTGELFF
>TRBJ2-3|TRBV18|TRBD1|few
TGTGCCAGCTCACCGCTACCGGGACAGAACACAGATACGCAGTATTTT
CASSPLPGQNTDTQYF
>TRBJ2-5|TRBV7-2|TRBD2|NA
TGTGCCAGCAGCTCCCGTAGCGGACTAGCGGTCCAAGAGACCCAGTACTTC
CASSSRSGLAVQETQYF
>TRBJ2-1|TRBV18|TRBD1|many
TGTGCCAGCTCACCATATCGGACAGGGGCAGGGAATGAGCAGTTCTTC
CASSPYRTGAGNEQFF
>TRBJ1-6|TRBV6-5|NA|many
TGTGCCAGCAGAAACACGGGGATTGCCTATAATTCACCCCTCCACTTT
CASRNTGIAYNSPLHF
>TRBJ1-4|TRBV2|NA|many
TGTGCCAGCAGTGGAGAGTTGATGGAAAAACTGTTTTTT
CASSGELMEKLFF
>TRBJ1-5|TRBV7-8|NA|NA
TGTGCCAGCAGCTTACAGAAAAATCAGCCCCAGCATTTT
CASSLQKNQPQHF
>TRBJ2-7|TRBV7-2|NA|many
TGTGCCAGCAGCGCATCAGGCTCCTCCTACGAGCAGTACTTC
CASSASGSSYEQYF
>TRBJ2-1|TRBV7-3|NA|many
TGTGCCAGCAGCCCGGTAAGCTCCTACAATGAGCAGTTCTTC
CASSPVSSYNEQFF
>TRBJ2-3|TRBV7-9|TRBD1|many
TGTGCCAGCAGTCTAGGACAGGGAAGAGATACGCAGTATTTT
CASSLGQGRDTQYF
>TRBJ1-4|TRBV12-3/TRBV12-4|NA|many
TGTGCCAGCAGACCCCCGGTGGCAGGGGAACTGTTTTTT
CASRPPVAGELFF
>TRBJ2-7|TRBV20-1|NA|many
TGCAGTGCTACCCGGGACAACACATACGAGCAGTACTTC
CSATRDNTYEQYF
>TRBJ1-4|TRBV4-2|TRBD1|many
TGTGCCAGCAGCCAACAGGGGGGACAAGTAAGAGAAAAACTGTTTTTT
CASSQQGGQVREKLFF
>TRBJ2-7|TRBV20-1|TRBD2|many
TGCAGTGCTAGAGCGCGACTAGCGGGGGGGCGGGGCGAGCAGTACTTC
CSARARLAGGRGEQYF
>TRBJ2-3|TRBV11-3|TRBD1|NA
TGTGCCAGCAGCTCAGGGGGAGCGACGGATACGCAGTATTTT
CASSSGGATDTQYF
>TRBJ1-6|TRBV24-1|NA|few
TGTGCCGTCATACAGGGTGGAAATTCACCCCTCCACTTT
CAVIQGGNSPLHF
>TRBJ2-5|TRBV5-1|NA|many
TGCGCCAGCAGCCCTATTGGTAGGGGGGGCCATGAGACCCAGTACTTC
CASSPIGRGGHETQYF
>TRBJ1-6|TRBV6-5|TRBD1|many
TGTGCCAGCAGTTACGAGACAGGGGGTTCACCCCTCCACTTT
CASSYETGGSPLHF
>TRBJ1-6|TRBV20-1|NA|many
TGCAGTGCTCGGACATTGAGTTCACCCCTCCACTTT
CSARTLSSPLHF